The sequence of this TCR beta chain was determined in a study of blood T cells in healthy people across ages. Findings and limits, study-wide: What prevented conclusive comparison of naive and antigen-experienced cells was that PBMCs were unsorted.

On this clonotype: Its antigen is unknown.

CDR1 is MDHEN and CDR2 is SYDVKM in the germline V gene. After removal of 3 bases from V and 10 bases from J, the junction contained 3 bases not matched to a gene. This CDR3 is built from 13 residues. Alongside a J-beta primer mix, a sample-barcoded 5' primer served in a second PCR lasting about 7 to 12 cycles. TCRdb used MiXCR to reprocess the 5' RACE reads, holding one entry per CDR3 protein. This table holds approximately 770,000 distinct CDR3 sequences, 58% found once. The rearrangement links TRBV28 to TRBJ1-6, with TRBD1 matching over 7 bases. This TCR derives from a man aged 30-40 years in good health. Sequencing was carried out using blood. CDR3 nucleotide sequence: TGTGCCAGCAGTTTGACAGGGCGATCACCCCTCCACTTT. It translates to CASSLTGRSPLHF.